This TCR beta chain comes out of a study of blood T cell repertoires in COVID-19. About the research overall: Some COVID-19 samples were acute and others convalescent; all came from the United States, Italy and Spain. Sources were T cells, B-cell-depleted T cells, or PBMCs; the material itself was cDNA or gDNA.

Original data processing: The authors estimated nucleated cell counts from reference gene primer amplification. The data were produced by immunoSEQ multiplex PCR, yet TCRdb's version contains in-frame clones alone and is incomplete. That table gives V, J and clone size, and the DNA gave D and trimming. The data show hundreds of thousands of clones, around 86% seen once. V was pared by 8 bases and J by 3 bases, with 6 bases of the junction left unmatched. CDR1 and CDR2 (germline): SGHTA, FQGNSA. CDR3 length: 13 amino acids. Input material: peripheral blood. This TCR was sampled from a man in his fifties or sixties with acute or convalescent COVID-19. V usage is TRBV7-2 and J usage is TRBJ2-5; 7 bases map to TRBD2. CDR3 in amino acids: CASGRAGKETQYF. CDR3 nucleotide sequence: TGTGCCAGCGGACGAGCGGGGAAAGAGACCCAGTACTTC.